The rows below give T cell receptor beta chains drawn from one sample of a study of healthy donors' naive CD4 and CD8 T cells. In TCRdb, the reads were re-called with MiXCR into one record per CDR3 protein. The repertoire holds approximately 200,000 distinct CDR3 sequences, with 74% as singletons. The sample consisted of naive CD4+ and CD8+ T cells sorted from blood, pooled from several donors. The receptors here all came from a pool of human donors in good health; the sample pools cells from several healthy donors. The CDR3 runs from the conserved cysteine through the conserved F or W. Each record gives: V gene, J gene, CDR3 protein.

TRBV15,TRBJ1-6,CATSDGDGRSPLHF
TRBV19,TRBJ2-1,CAKKMNRQFPNEQFF
TRBV4-3,TRBJ2-6,CASSQEWGGAFSGANVLTF
TRBV19,TRBJ1-5,CASSIDRTGVEPQHF
TRBV24-1,TRBJ2-5,CATSDLGRGQETQYF
TRBV5-4,TRBJ2-7,CASSSGQGGEQYF
TRBV12-3/TRBV12-4,TRBJ2-7,CASSSYYEQYF
TRBV29-1,TRBJ2-3,CSVEEGLTDTQYF
TRBV29-1,TRBJ2-1,CSVDKTGNNEQFF
TRBV11-1,TRBJ2-7,CASSPLRDNSYEQYF
TRBV5-1,TRBJ1-1,CASSSGQGRNTEAFF
TRBV5-1,TRBJ1-1,CASSITGTVNTEAFF
TRBV18,TRBJ1-6,CASSPWGSGGNSPLHF
TRBV19,TRBJ2-7,CASSMEGRTYEQYF
TRBV27,TRBJ2-3,CASSLTGRGTDTQYF
TRBV28,TRBJ1-5,CASTLNLDRGLKSNQPQHF
TRBV27,TRBJ2-5,CASSLGLAVETQYF
TRBV2,TRBJ2-7,CASRPTGTMDEQYF
TRBV29-1,TRBJ1-1,CSIIRASNTEAFF
TRBV29-1,TRBJ1-2,CSVEDPRAVAGLFYGYTF
TRBV29-1,TRBJ2-5,CSAGLESETQYF
TRBV19,TRBJ2-5,CASDKGLTTQETQYF
TRBV30,TRBJ2-7,CAWKPGLEDYEQYF
TRBV11-2,TRBJ2-1,CASSFGIAGDLNEQFF
TRBV19,TRBJ2-1,CASSMRLVASNEQFF
TRBV6-6,TRBJ1-2,CASSYSAGTNYGYTF